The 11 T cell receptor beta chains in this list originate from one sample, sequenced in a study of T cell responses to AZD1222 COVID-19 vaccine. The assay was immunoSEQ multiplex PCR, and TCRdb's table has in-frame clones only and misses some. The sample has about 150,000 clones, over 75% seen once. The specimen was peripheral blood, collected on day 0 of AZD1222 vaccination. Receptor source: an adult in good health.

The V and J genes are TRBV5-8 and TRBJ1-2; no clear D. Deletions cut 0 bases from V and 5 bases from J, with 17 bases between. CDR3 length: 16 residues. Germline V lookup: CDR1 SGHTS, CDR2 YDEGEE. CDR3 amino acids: CASSLGWAAGGYGYTF. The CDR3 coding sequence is TGTGCCAGCAGCTTGGGATGGGCCGCTGGAGGGTATGGCTACACCTTC.

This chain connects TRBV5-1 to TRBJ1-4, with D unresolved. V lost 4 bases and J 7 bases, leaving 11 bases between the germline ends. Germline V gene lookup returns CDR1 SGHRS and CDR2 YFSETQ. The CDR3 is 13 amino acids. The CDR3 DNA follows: TGCGCCAGCAGCATCCGGGCCGGTGAAAAACTGTTTTTT. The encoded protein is CASSIRAGEKLFF.

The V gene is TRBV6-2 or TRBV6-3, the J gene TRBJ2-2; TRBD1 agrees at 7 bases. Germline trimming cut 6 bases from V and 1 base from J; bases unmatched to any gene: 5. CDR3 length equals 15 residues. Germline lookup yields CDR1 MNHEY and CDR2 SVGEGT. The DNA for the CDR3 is TGTGCCAGCAGCAATTACAGGGGGAACACCGGGGAGCTGTTTTTT. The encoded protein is CASSNYRGNTGELFF.

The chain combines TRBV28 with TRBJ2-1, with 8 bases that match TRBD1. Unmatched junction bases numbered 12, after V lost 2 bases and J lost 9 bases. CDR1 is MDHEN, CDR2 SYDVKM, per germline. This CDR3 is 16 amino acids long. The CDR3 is CASSLGGAGGFGEQFF. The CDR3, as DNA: TGTGCCAGCAGTTTAGGCGGGGCAGGGGGCTTTGGTGAGCAGTTCTTC.

The CDR3 here is CASSLRGWTGNTGELFF. As DNA, the CDR3 is TGTGCCAGCAGCCTAAGGGGATGGACAGGGAACACCGGGGAGCTGTTTTTT. V is TRBV28 and J is TRBJ2-2; TRBD1 aligns across 7 bases. The V segment lost 6 bases and the J segment 1 base; nucleotides outside the gene matches: 11. Looked up from germline, CDR1 is MDHEN and CDR2 is SYDVKM. The CDR3 is 17 amino acids.

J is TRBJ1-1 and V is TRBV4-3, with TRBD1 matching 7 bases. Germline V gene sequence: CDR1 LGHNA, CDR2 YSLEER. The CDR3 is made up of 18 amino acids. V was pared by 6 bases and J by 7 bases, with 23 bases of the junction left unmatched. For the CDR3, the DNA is TGCGCCAGCAGGGCCAACCTCAACCAGGGACAGCTACCCCATGAAGCTTTCTTT. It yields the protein CASRANLNQGQLPHEAFF.

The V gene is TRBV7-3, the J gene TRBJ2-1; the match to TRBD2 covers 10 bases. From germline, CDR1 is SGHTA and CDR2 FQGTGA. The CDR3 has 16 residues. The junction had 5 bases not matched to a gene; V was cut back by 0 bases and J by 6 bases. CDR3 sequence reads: CASSLTRTSGTNEQFF. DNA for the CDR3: TGTGCCAGCAGCTTAACCCGGACTAGCGGTACCAATGAGCAGTTCTTC. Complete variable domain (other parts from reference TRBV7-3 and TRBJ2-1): GAGVSQTPSNKVTEKGKYVELRCDPISGHTALYWYRQSLGQGPEFLIYFQGTGAADDSGLPNDRFFAVRPEGSVSTLKIQRTERGDSAVYLCASSLTRTSGTNEQFFGPGTRLTVL.

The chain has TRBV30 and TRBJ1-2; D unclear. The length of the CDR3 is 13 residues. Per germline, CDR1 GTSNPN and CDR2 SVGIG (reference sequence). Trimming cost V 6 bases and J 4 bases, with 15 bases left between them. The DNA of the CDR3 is TGTGCCTGCCAAGAAAGCCGGAGCTATGGCTACACCTTC. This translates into CACQESRSYGYTF.

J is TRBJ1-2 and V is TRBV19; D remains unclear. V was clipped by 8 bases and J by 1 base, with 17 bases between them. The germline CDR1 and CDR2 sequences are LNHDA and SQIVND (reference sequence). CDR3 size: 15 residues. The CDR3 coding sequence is TGTGCCAGTCGACCCCCCGGCGGAGATAACTATGGCTACACCTTC. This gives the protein CASRPPGGDNYGYTF.

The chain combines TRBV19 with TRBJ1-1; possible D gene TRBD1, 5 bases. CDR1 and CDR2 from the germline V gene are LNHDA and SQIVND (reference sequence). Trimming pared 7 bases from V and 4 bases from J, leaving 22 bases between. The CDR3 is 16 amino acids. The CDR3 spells CASTNLGRRGVTEAFF. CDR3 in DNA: TGTGCCAGTACTAATTTGGGGCGGCGGGGGGTCACTGAAGCTTTCTTT.

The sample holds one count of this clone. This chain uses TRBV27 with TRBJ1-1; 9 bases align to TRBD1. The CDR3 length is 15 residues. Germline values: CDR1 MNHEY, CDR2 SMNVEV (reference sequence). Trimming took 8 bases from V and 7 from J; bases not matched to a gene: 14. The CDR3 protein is CASYRDRAHRDEAFF. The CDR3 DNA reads TGTGCCAGCTACCGGGACAGGGCCCATCGAGATGAAGCTTTCTTT.